The sequence of this T cell receptor (beta chain) was determined in a study of T cells after yellow fever vaccination. Findings of the study overall: Boosting was followed by the reappearance of most primary-vaccination clones (about 96% CD4, 70% to 90% CD8). A weaker secondary response peaked on day 5, the primary on day 15.

Germline lookup yields CDR1 LGHNA and CDR2 YSLEER. Deletions cut 6 bases from V and 8 bases from J, with 25 bases between. This CDR3 is 16 amino acids long. This clonotype was detected a few times. Its antigen is not known. TCRdb fed the 5' RACE reads into MiXCR, producing one record per CDR3 protein. The table has just under 600,000 distinct CDR3 sequences, about 13% seen once. This specimen was PBMCs, taken on the day of the yellow fever booster vaccination. This chain uses TRBV4-3 with TRBJ1-2, with a weak D call TRBD1 (5 bases). This receptor was identified in a man under 40 who received the YFV17D yellow fever vaccine. In nucleotides, the CDR3 is TGCGCCAGCAGGGTAGAGTCCACTAGCCGGGGCCGCGGCTACACCTTC. Encoded protein: CASRVESTSRGRGYTF.